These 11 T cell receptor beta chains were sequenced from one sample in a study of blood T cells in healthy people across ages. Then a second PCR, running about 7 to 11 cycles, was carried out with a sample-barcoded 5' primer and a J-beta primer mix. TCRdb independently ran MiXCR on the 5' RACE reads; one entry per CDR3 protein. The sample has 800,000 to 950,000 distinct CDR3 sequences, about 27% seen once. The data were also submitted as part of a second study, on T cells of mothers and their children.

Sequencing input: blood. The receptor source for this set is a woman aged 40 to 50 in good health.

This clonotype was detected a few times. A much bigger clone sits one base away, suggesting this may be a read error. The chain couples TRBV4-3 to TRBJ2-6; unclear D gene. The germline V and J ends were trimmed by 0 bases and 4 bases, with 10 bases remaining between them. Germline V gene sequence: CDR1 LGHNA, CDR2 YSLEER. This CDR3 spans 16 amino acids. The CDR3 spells CASSQDGRFGANVLTF. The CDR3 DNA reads TGCGCCAGCAGCCAAGATGGGCGGTTCGGGGCCAACGTCCTGACTTTC.

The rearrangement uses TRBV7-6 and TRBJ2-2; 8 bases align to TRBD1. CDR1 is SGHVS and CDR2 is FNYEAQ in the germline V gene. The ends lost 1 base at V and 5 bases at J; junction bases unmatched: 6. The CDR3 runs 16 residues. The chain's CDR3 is CASSLGPRGRTGELFF. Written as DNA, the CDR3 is TGTGCCAGCAGCTTAGGCCCCAGGGGGCGGACCGGGGAGCTGTTTTTT.

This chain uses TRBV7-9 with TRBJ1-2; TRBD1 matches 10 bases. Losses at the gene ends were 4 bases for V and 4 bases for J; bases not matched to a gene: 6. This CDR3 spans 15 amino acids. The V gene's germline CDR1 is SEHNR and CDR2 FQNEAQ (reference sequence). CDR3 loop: CASSSAGTGVYGYTF. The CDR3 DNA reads TGTGCCAGCAGCTCAGCAGGGACAGGGGTCTATGGCTACACCTTC.

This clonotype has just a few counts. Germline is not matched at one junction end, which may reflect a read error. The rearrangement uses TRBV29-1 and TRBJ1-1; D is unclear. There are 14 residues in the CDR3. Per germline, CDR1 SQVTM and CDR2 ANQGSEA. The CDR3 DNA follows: TGCAGCGTTCAGCCTGACGGTGGACCCGGATTCCCCTATTTT. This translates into CSVQPDGGPGFPYF. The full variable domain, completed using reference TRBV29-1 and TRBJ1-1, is SAVISQKPSRDICQRGTSLTIQCQVDSQVTMMFWYRQQPGQSLTLIATANQGSEATYESGFVIDKFPISRPNLTFSTLTVSNMSPEDSSIYLCSVQPDGGPGFPYFGQGTRLTVV.

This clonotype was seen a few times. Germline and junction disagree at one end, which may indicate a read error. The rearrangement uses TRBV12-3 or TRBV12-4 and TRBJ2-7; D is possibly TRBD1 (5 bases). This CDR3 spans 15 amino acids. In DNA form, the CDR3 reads TGTGCCAGCAGTTTTATCCGACAGCGAACCTACGGGCAGTACTTC. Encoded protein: CASSFIRQRTYGQYF.

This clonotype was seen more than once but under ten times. The DNA for the CDR3 is TGTGCCAGCAACAGACAGGGAAGAGAAGAGACCCAGTACTTC. This sequence encodes CASNRQGREETQYF. The chain joins TRBV28 to TRBJ2-5; 7 positions match TRBD1. The CDR3 length is 14 residues. Germline V gene data show CDR1 as MDHEN and CDR2 as SYDVKM. The ends lost 7 bases at V and 3 bases at J; junction bases unmatched: 8. The full variable domain, its missing parts supplied by reference TRBV28 and TRBJ2-5, is DVKVTQSSRYLVKRTGEKVFLECVQDMDHENMFWYRQDPGLGLRLIYFSYDVKMKEKGDIPEGYSVSREKKERFSLILESASTNQTSMYLCASNRQGREETQYFGPGTRLLVL.

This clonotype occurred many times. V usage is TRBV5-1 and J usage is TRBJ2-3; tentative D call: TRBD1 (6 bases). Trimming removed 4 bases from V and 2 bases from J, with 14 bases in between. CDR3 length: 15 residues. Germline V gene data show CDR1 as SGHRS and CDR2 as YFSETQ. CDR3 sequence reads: CASSLQQGNTDTQYF. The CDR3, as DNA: TGCGCCAGCAGCCTGCAACAGGGAAACACAGATACGCAGTATTTT.

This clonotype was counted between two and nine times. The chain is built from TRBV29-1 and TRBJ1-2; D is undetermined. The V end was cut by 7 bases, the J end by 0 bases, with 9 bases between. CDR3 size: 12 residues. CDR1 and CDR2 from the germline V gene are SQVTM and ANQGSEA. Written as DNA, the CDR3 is TGCAGCGGCCAGTCAGCTAACTATGGCTACACCTTC. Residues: CSGQSANYGYTF.

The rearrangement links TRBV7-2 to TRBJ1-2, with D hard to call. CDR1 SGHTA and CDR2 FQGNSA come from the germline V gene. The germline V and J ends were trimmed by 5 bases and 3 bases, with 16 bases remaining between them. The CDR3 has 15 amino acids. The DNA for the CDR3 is TGTGCCAGCAGCCCCCAGATGAGGGCGGACTATGGCTACACCTTC. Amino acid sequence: CASSPQMRADYGYTF.

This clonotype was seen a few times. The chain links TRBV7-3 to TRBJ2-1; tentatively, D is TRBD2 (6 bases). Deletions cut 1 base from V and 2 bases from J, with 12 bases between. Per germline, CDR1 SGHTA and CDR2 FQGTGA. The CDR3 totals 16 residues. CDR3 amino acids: CASSLMPGETYNEQFF. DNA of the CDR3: TGTGCCAGCAGCTTAATGCCGGGGGAAACCTACAATGAGCAGTTCTTC.

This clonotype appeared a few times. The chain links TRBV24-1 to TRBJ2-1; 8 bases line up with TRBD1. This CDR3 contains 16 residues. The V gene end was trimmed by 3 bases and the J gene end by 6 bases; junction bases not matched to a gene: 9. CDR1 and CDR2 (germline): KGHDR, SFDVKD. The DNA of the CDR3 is TGTGCCACCAGTGATCGTGGACAGGGAGCGGGCAATGAGCAGTTCTTC. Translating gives CATSDRGQGAGNEQFF.